Included here is one T cell receptor (beta chain) sequence, with context. The record originates from a study of blood T cell repertoires in COVID-19. Looking at the study overall: Acute-phase and convalescent COVID-19 samples originated in the United States, Italy and Spain. T cells, B-cell-depleted T cells, or PBMCs provided the cDNA or gDNA that served as material.

The germline CDR1 and CDR2 sequences are SGHTA and FQGNSA. The CDR3 has 15 amino acids. The V segment lost 4 bases and the J segment 6 bases; nucleotides outside the gene matches: 10. Study processing details: From reference gene primer amplification, estimates of nucleated cell counts were derived. Produced via immunoSEQ multiplex PCR; TCRdb's table is partial and in-frame only. V, J and clone size reflect that table, while D and trimming were determined from the DNA. This sample has 110,000 to 150,000 clones, with approximately 80% found just once. The clonotype was recovered from a woman older than 75 with acute or convalescent COVID-19. The chain carries TRBV7-2 and TRBJ2-3; 7 bases are a match to TRBD1. Material for sequencing was peripheral blood. The CDR3: CASSSSQGVSDTQYF. The CDR3 DNA sequence: TGTGCCAGCAGCTCCTCCCAGGGGGTTAGTGATACGCAGTATTTT.